The 21 T cell receptor beta chains below come from one sample, sequenced in a study of blood T cell repertoires in COVID-19. The protocol was immunoSEQ multiplex PCR, while the TCRdb copy is restricted to in-frame clones and leaves out a portion. The sample holds some 210,000 clones, 87% seen once. Material for sequencing was PBMCs or T cells enriched from blood (not recorded which). The receptor source for this set is a young man with acute COVID-19.

The CDR3 DNA reads TGCAGCGTTGAGGACAGCCAAAACACCGGGGAGCTGTTTTTT. It translates to CSVEDSQNTGELFF. The rearrangement uses TRBV29-1 and TRBJ2-2; possible D gene TRBD1, 6 bases. The CDR3 sequence is 14 residues long. Germline V gene data show CDR1 as SQVTM and CDR2 as ANQGSEA. V was cut by 3 bases and J by 2 bases, with 10 bases left in between.

The chain couples TRBV7-6 to TRBJ2-5, with 9 bases aligning to TRBD2. The V gene end was trimmed by 8 bases and the J gene end by 5 bases; junction bases not matched to a gene: 15. In germline, CDR1 is SGHVS, CDR2 FNYEAQ. The CDR3 sequence is 16 residues long. CDR3 DNA sequence: TGTGCCAGCTCTCTGGGGCTAGCGGGACGGGCGGAGACCCAGTACTTC. Protein: CASSLGLAGRAETQYF.

The chain is built from TRBV18 and TRBJ2-5; TRBD2 agrees at 11 bases. Germline loops: CDR1 KGHSH, CDR2 LQKENI. The CDR3 loop spans 16 amino acids. V trimming: 5 bases; J trimming: 5 bases; junction bases outside the gene matches: 10. The CDR3 region has the DNA TGTGCCAGCTCAACGAACCTAGCGGGAGGTGTGGAGACCCAGTACTTC. Amino acids: CASSTNLAGGVETQYF.

The chain employs TRBV3-1 (or the pseudogene TRBV3-2) and TRBJ2-3; maybe TRBD2 (5 bases). This CDR3 is 15 amino acids long. V was trimmed by 4 bases and J by 0 bases, leaving 11 bases between them. Per germline, CDR1 LGHDT and CDR2 YNNKEL (reference sequence). DNA of the CDR3: TGTGCCAGCAGCCGGACCGGCGGGAGCACAGATACGCAGTATTTT. Protein sequence: CASSRTGGSTDTQYF.

The V and J genes are TRBV7-2 and TRBJ2-3; D call uncertain. Germline lookup yields CDR1 SGHTA and CDR2 FQGNSA. The CDR3 extends over 15 amino acids. V shed 2 bases and J shed 2 bases, with 11 bases lying between them. In DNA, the CDR3 is TGTGCCAGCAGCTTATCCGGCGGCTACACAGATACGCAGTATTTT. Residues: CASSLSGGYTDTQYF.

The rearrangement links TRBV30 to TRBJ2-7; 7 bases are shared with TRBD1. This CDR3 region has 13 residues. With 1 base clipped from V and 0 bases from J, the junction kept 0 bases outside the gene matches. CDR1 GTSNPN and CDR2 SVGIG come from the germline V gene (reference sequence). The CDR3 reads CAWSGDSSYEQYF. The DNA of the CDR3 is TGTGCCTGGAGTGGGGACAGCTCCTACGAGCAGTACTTC.

This clone was picked up a small number of times. This chain joins TRBV27 and TRBJ1-4; the D is unclear. CDR3 length: 13 residues. Germline V lookup: CDR1 MNHEY, CDR2 SMNVEV (reference sequence). Trimming took 2 bases from V and 8 from J, leaving 9 bases between them. CDR3 in DNA: TGTGCCAGCAGTTTAGACTTTCGGGAAAAACTGTTTTTT. It translates to CASSLDFREKLFF.

V gene TRBV2 combines with J gene TRBJ1-3, with D unclear. Germline CDR1 SNHLY, CDR2 FYNNEI. CDR3 length equals 12 residues. V lost 7 bases and J 10 bases, leaving 14 bases between the germline ends. The CDR3 bases are TGTGCCAGCACCGAATCTACGGAGACCATATATTTT. This translates into CASTESTETIYF. The full variable domain, rest sourced from reference TRBV2 and TRBJ1-3, is EPEVTQTPSHQVTQMGQEVILRCVPISNHLYFYWYRQILGQKVEFLVSFYNNEISEKSEIFDDQFSVERPDGSNFTLKIRSTKLEDSAMYFCASTESTETIYFGEGSWLTVV.

V is TRBV15 and J is TRBJ2-5; 7 positions match TRBD2. The CDR3 length is 13 residues. The trim removed 8 bases at V and 5 bases at J, leaving 8 bases unmatched. Germline lookup yields CDR1 LNHNV and CDR2 YYDKDF (reference sequence). The CDR3 reads CATWSGTQETQYF. The CDR3 coding sequence is TGTGCCACCTGGAGCGGGACCCAGGAGACCCAGTACTTC.

The chain combines TRBV5-1 with TRBJ1-1; tentative D call: TRBD1 (5 bases). Looked up from germline, CDR1 is SGHRS and CDR2 is YFSETQ. The CDR3 runs 14 residues. Trimming took 1 base from V and 6 from J, leaving 13 bases between them. CDR3 nucleotide sequence: TGCGCCAGCAGCTTGTTGACAGCATCGCCTGAAGCTTTCTTT. Residues: CASSLLTASPEAFF.

Only one count was recorded for this clone. The rearrangement joins TRBV5-1 to TRBJ2-5; D gene ambiguous. Per germline, CDR1 SGHRS and CDR2 YFSETQ. The CDR3 has 13 residues. Trimming shortened V by 0 bases and J by 2 bases, and 5 bases separated the two germline ends. CDR3 sequence reads: CASSLVGQETQYF. In DNA, the CDR3 is TGCGCCAGCAGCTTGGTCGGTCAAGAGACCCAGTACTTC.

The gene calls are TRBV27 and TRBJ2-2, with D maybe TRBD2 (5 bases). Trimming removed 5 bases from V and 3 bases from J, with 10 bases in between. Germline assignment: CDR1 MNHEY and CDR2 SMNVEV (reference sequence). This CDR3 has 14 residues. CDR3 DNA: TGTGCCAGCAGTCGGGGTCCGTACACCGGGGAGCTGTTTTTT. The encoded protein is CASSRGPYTGELFF.

The chain is built from TRBV21-1 and TRBJ2-1; the table names TRBD2, a call not compared with the DNA. TRBV21-1 is described as a pseudogene. The CDR3 totals 23 residues. The CDR3 loop reads CASSNLKILGGLASVSSYNEQFF. The CDR3 bases are TGTGCCAGCAGCAATCTGAAAATCCTGGGCGGACTAGCGTCAGTTAGCTCCTACAATGAGCAGTTCTTC.

A few counts support this clone. The chain employs TRBV19 and TRBJ2-1; D is ambiguous. CDR1 LNHDA and CDR2 SQIVND come from the germline V gene (reference sequence). This CDR3 has 12 amino acids. Trimming stripped 3 bases from V and 7 bases from J, with 7 bases between. As DNA, the CDR3 is TGTGCCAGTAGTATGCTACGGAATGAGCAGTTCTTC. As protein: CASSMLRNEQFF.

The chain is built from TRBV3-1 (or the pseudogene TRBV3-2) and TRBJ1-6; D is unclear. In germline, CDR1 is LGHDT, CDR2 YNNKEL (reference sequence). The CDR3 runs to 15 residues. Trimming took 6 bases from V and 0 from J, leaving 9 bases between them. CDR3 in DNA: TGTGCCAGCAGACACAGAAGCTCCTATAATTCACCCCTCCACTTT. It codes for CASRHRSSYNSPLHF.

The CDR3, as DNA: TGTGCCACGCCAGACTCGCTAACTGAAGCTTTCTTT. Amino acid sequence: CATPDSLTEAFF. J is TRBJ1-1 and V is TRBV19; no clear D gene. The CDR3 extends over 12 amino acids. The germline CDR1 and CDR2 sequences are LNHDA and SQIVND (reference sequence). The V and J ends lost 10 bases and 5 bases respectively, with 14 bases between them.

This chain joins TRBV9 and TRBJ1-3, with a tentative D call TRBD1 (6 bases). CDR1 is SGDLS and CDR2 is YYNGEE in the germline V gene. The V end was cut by 2 bases, the J end by 5 bases, with 17 bases between. CDR3 length equals 16 residues. The CDR3 loop reads CASSVSGQTLRNTIYF. The CDR3 DNA sequence: TGTGCCAGCAGCGTCTCCGGACAGACCTTAAGAAACACCATATATTTT.

The CDR3 DNA reads as TGCGCCAGCAGCCAAGGTGGGACAGGCTCCTACGAGCAGTACTTC. Translating it yields CASSQGGTGSYEQYF. V and J are TRBV4-1 and TRBJ2-7; 8 nucleotides match TRBD1. The CDR3 covers 15 residues. Losses at the gene ends were 1 base for V and 0 bases for J; bases not matched to a gene: 2. Germline CDR1 reads MGHRA; CDR2 reads YSYEKL.

The chain carries TRBV5-1 and TRBJ2-7; the D gene is possibly TRBD2 (6 bases). Per the germline V gene, CDR1 is SGHRS and CDR2 is YFSETQ. The CDR3 spans 15 residues. V lost 0 bases and J 2 bases, leaving 12 bases between the germline ends. The CDR3 DNA follows: TGCGCCAGCAGCTTGGAATCGGGAGCGACCTACGAGCAGTACTTC. Protein product: CASSLESGATYEQYF.

This chain connects TRBV30 to TRBJ2-7; no reliable D call. Trimming removed 3 bases at V and 0 bases at J, with 6 bases between. The CDR3 loop spans 12 amino acids. CDR1 is GTSNPN and CDR2 is SVGIG in the germline V gene (reference sequence). In DNA form, the CDR3 reads TGTGCCTGGAGACAGTACTCCTACGAGCAGTACTTC. As protein: CAWRQYSYEQYF.

The rearrangement joins TRBV30 to TRBJ1-2, with 8 bases matching TRBD1. J was trimmed by 7 bases and V by 0 bases; bases with no gene match: 4. The length of the CDR3 is 13 residues. CDR1 and CDR2 (germline): GTSNPN, SVGIG (reference sequence). For the CDR3, the DNA is TGTGCCTGGAGTGTACGGACAGGGTCTGGCTACACCTTC. Protein sequence: CAWSVRTGSGYTF.